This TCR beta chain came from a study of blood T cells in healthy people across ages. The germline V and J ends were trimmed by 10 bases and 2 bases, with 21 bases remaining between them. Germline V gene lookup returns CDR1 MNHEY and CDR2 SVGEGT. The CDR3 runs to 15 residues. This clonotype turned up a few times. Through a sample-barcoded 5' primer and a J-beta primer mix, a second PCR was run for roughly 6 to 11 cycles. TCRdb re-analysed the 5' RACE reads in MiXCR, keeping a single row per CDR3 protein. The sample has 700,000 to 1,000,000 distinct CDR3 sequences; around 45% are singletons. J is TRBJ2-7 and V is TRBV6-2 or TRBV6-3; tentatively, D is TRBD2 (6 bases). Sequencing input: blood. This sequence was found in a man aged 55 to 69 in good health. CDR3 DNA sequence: TGTGCCATAACCACTGGGAGGAGCCTCCCCTACGAGCAGTACTTC. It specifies CAITTGRSLPYEQYF.